The clone carrying this T cell receptor (beta chain) was observed a few times. What it binds is unknown. V lost 3 bases to trimming and J lost 0 bases, with 8 bases between them. This CDR3 region has 15 residues. The germline V gene encodes CDR1 SGHTA and CDR2 FQGNSA. The data were obtained in a study of type 1 and type 2 diabetes patients. Looking at the study overall: Samples came from type 1 diabetic, type 2 diabetic or nondiabetic people, recruited in China. T cells were magnetically sorted from PBMCs as CD4+ or CD8+ subsets.

General study points: Unmatched age and gender across groups might bias interpretation.

Each participant gave 9.5 to 10 milliliters of peripheral blood. Genomic DNA was the PCR template. A primer set of 30 forward and 13 reverse primers amplified the CDR3. From the multiplex PCR reads, TCRdb called clonotypes with MiXCR, one entry per CDR3 protein. The table has a few hundred thousand distinct CDR3 sequences, approximately 50% seen once. This receptor was obtained from a man in his late teens or twenties with type 2 diabetes. This chain links TRBV7-2 with TRBJ1-4; D remains unclear. The sample taken for sequencing was peripheral blood mononuclear cells (PBMCs). CDR3 sequence: CASSFNGATNEKLFF. CDR3 DNA sequence: TGTGCCAGCAGCTTCAACGGCGCAACTAATGAAAAACTGTTTTTT.